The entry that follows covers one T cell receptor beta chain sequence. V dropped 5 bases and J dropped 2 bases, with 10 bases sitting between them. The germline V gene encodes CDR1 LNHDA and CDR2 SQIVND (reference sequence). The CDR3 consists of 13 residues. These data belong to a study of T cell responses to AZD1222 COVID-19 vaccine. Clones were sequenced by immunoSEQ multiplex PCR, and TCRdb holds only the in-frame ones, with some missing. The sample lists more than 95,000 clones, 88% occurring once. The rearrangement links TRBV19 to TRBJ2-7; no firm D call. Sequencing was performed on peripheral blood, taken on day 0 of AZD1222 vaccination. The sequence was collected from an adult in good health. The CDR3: CASSSQETYEQYF. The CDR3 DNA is TGTGCCAGTAGTTCCCAGGAGACCTACGAGCAGTACTTC.